The subject of this entry is one T cell receptor beta chain. Per the authors' pipeline: For nucleated cells, counts were estimated from reference gene primer amplification. Sequencing used immunoSEQ multiplex PCR; TCRdb keeps in-frame clones, though not all of them. V, J and clone size are taken as reported in that table, and D and trimming were inferred from the DNA itself. The sample has 250,000 to 350,000 clones; 75% to 90% are singletons. The sample originates from a study of blood T cell repertoires in COVID-19. The CDR3 sequence is 16 residues long. Germline assignment: CDR1 KGHSH and CDR2 LQKENI. V shed 2 bases and J shed 10 bases, with 23 bases lying between them.

The chain joins TRBV18 to TRBJ1-1; D gene ambiguous. This clonotype originated in a woman in her twenties or thirties with active or convalescent COVID-19. What was sequenced was peripheral blood. In DNA form, the CDR3 reads TGTGCCAGCTCACCAGGGAAGGCTGAGGGCCTGGGAAGAGCTTTCTTT. Translating gives CASSPGKAEGLGRAFF.